This section outlines one TCR beta chain sequence together with its context. Its antigen remains undetermined. Qualities for individual bases were not recorded, and no much larger clone is one base off. This record comes from a study of control samples from healthy donors and cancer patients (dated by TCRdb to 2018 to 2020). Receptor libraries were prepared by the immunoSEQ multiplex PCR assay. In TCRdb, the immuneACCESS table is reduced to in-frame sequences with V and J assigned. These tables do not hold every clone; where another copy was compared, an unresolved V gene accounts for under half, and the others remain unexplained. This sample is represented by some 120,000 clones; around 89% of them were singletons. The ten largest clones take up around 1.1% of the sample. The clonotype was recovered from a woman aged 50 to 60 with colorectal cancer. The specimen sequenced was PBMCs.

CDR3 loop: CASGLGTGGNYGYTF. The DNA sequence follows: TGTGCTAGTGGTTTAGGGACAGGGGGGAACTATGGCTACACCTTC. The chain links TRBV12-5 with TRBJ1-2; the junction holds 11 bases that match TRBD1. Its CDR3 holds 15 amino acids, cysteine through phenylalanine. Only CDR3 DNA is held: 45 bases, read in frame from base 1. Here V drops 3 bases and J drops 2 bases, and the junction holds 2 bases not matched to any gene. CDR1 LGHNT and CDR2 FRNRAP are derived from the germline V gene.